This TCR beta chain comes out of a study of Ad26.COV2.S vaccination and SARS-CoV-2 variants (dated by TCRdb to the early 2020s). About the full investigation: Donors in the vaccine arm were drawn from COV1001, a multicentre, randomized, double-blind, placebo-controlled phase I-IIa trial testing Ad26.COV2.S in healthy adults. Ad26.COV2.S was administered intramuscularly at 5 x 10^10 or 1 x 10^11 viral particles, either as a single shot or as two shots given 56 days apart. The specificity and breadth of SARS-CoV-2-reactive T cell receptors after Ad26.COV2.S vaccination were assessed by TCRbeta repertoire sequencing. A total of 32 samples were included in the TCR-sequenced set, comprising about 20 Ad26.COV2.S vaccine recipients, 5 placebo recipients and 8 SARS-CoV-2 convalescent individuals. Trial participants were randomized into five groups of five, in which low-dose or high-dose Ad26.COV2.S was given once or twice, or placebo was given on both occasions. Throughout the experiments and outcome assessment, investigators stayed blinded to trial group allocation. The study at large found these results: After vaccination, spike-specific CD8+ and CD4+ T cell responses were reported to show substantial breadth. Ad26.COV2.S recipients had higher spike-specific TCR breadth than placebo recipients (P = 0.0014). Vaccine and placebo recipients had comparable non-spike TCR breadth, which fits with the vaccine containing only spike. According to the authors, total T cell responses may have been underestimated by the TCR breadth and depth analyses. Comparing responses between vaccine doses or regimens was not something the study was powered to do.

The sample's treatment or condition label is to be understood as: 15 to 20 received Ad26.COV2.S at low or high dose, single or two shots; 5 received placebo; per-sample allocation not given. Repertoires of vaccine and placebo recipients were sequenced from samples taken on day 63 after the first injection. Between 29 July and 7 August 2020, Cohort 1b enrolled approximately 26 adults aged 18-55 years at one site in Boston, USA. Ad26.COV2.S was a replication-incompetent adenovirus type 26 vector expressing a prefusion-stabilized SARS-CoV-2 spike protein from the original Wuhan strain. TCRbeta CDR3 regions were sequenced with the immunoSEQ Assay. After extraction, genomic DNA underwent amplification by bias-controlled multiplex PCR, followed by high-throughput sequencing. In the original analysis: Collapsing and filtering of sequences were performed to quantify the absolute abundance of each unique TCRbeta CDR3 region. T cell fraction was estimated by normalizing TCRbeta template counts to usable DNA, with usable DNA measured through amplification of reference genes found in all nucleated cells. Repertoire TCRs were annotated as SARS-CoV-2-specific when V gene, CDR3 amino acid sequence and J gene were exactly matched to a known reactive TCR set. MIRA supplied the reference SARS-CoV-2 TCR set, which was filtered for enrichment in COVID-19-positive ImmuneCODE repertoires so that public or cross-reactive TCRs were removed. Based on the MIRA antigens, annotated TCRs were further analysed at the level of specific ORF or position within ORF. Breadth was defined as annotated unique rearrangements over total unique productive rearrangements; depth was the summed frequency of those rearrangements. Group comparisons of TCR breadth used two-sided Wilcoxon rank-sum tests. The table was pulled from immuneACCESS by TCRdb, which kept in-frame rearrangements only. Such tables lose some clones; where checked, under half of the loss comes from unresolved V genes, and the rest has no known cause. From that table come the V and J calls and clone size; the DNA was used to work out D and trimming. Present in this sample are about 400,000 clones, about nine tenths of which were seen just once. The ten largest clones add up to around 2% of the sample.

Turning to this clone: Its antigen target is currently unknown. There are no base qualities to consult, and no much larger clone falls within one base.

The CDR3, from cysteine to phenylalanine, totals 14 residues. Only the CDR3 DNA is retained, 42 bases long and in frame from the first base. The chain couples TRBV7-5 to TRBJ1-5. TRBV7-5 is reported as a pseudogene. The sequence was obtained from a person between 18 and 60 years old who received the Ad26.COV2.S COVID-19 vaccine or a placebo. The sequences come from peripheral blood, collected in a trial of Ad26.COV2.S vaccine versus placebo. The bases read TGTGTCAGAAGCTTAGAGGGATCGTCGCAGCCCCAGCATTTT. Translated, it gives CVRSLEGSSQPQHF.